This T cell receptor beta chain was recorded in a study of blood T cells in healthy people across ages. The CDR3 covers 15 residues. Per the germline V gene, CDR1 is SGDLS and CDR2 is YYNGEE. V was pared by 3 bases and J by 4 bases, with 16 bases between. Together with a sample-barcoded 5' primer, a J-beta primer mix was included in a second PCR lasting roughly 6 to 12 cycles. Each TCR beta cDNA got a 12-nucleotide random molecular identifier. MiXCR, applied by TCRdb to the 5' RACE reads, yields one record per CDR3 protein. The data show 1.5 million to 2 million distinct CDR3 sequences, approximately 39% seen once. The table lists this clonotype with a few counts. Its specificity is not known. Study results and limitations: With unsorted PBMCs, a conclusive comparison of naive versus antigen-experienced cells was not possible. Long-lived and aged donors differed, with more naive CD4+ cells and higher diversity in the long-lived. Measured against age, TCR beta diversity per million T cells decreased in a roughly linear manner.

This rearrangement joins TRBV9 to TRBJ1-1; D is perhaps TRBD1 (5 bases). The TCR was taken from a human donor in good health. Sequencing input: blood. CDR3 region: CASSAGIGDFTEAFF. The CDR3 DNA reads as TGTGCCAGCAGCGCGGGGATAGGGGATTTCACTGAAGCTTTCTTT.